The T cell receptor (beta chain) described here comes from a study of blood T cell repertoires in COVID-19. As for the study in general: The origin of the acute and convalescent COVID-19 samples was the United States, Italy and Spain. T cells, B-cell-depleted T cells, or PBMCs supplied cDNA or gDNA.

In the source study's methods: Cell counts per sample came from amplifying reference gene primers. The repertoire was sequenced with immunoSEQ multiplex PCR; TCRdb's copy has only in-frame clones and lacks some. V and J calls and clone size are copied from that table; D and trimming were computed from the DNA. The sample holds about 130,000 clones, around 82% seen once. CDR1 and CDR2 from the germline V gene are LGHNA and YSLEER. CDR3 size: 14 residues. V gave up 0 bases and J gave up 3 bases, with 8 bases separating them. While infection was still active, Seattle patients were enrolled and then followed longitudinally.

This TCR was recovered from a man aged 30 to 45 with COVID-19, enrolled during active disease. The sample consisted of peripheral blood. This chain connects TRBV4-3 to TRBJ1-1; D not resolved. The CDR3 DNA follows: TGCGCCAGCAGCCAAGATAGGAGGGACACTGAAGCTTTCTTT. Protein sequence: CASSQDRRDTEAFF.